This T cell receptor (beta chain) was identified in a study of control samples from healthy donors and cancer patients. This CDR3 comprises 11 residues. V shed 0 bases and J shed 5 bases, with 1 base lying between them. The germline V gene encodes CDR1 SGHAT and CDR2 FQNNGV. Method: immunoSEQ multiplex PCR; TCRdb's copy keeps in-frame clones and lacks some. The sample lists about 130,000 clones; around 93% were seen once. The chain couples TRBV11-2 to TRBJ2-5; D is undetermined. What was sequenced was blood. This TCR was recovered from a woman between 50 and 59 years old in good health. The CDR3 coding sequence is TGTGCCAGCAGCTTAGAGGAGACCCAGTACTTC. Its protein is CASSLEETQYF.